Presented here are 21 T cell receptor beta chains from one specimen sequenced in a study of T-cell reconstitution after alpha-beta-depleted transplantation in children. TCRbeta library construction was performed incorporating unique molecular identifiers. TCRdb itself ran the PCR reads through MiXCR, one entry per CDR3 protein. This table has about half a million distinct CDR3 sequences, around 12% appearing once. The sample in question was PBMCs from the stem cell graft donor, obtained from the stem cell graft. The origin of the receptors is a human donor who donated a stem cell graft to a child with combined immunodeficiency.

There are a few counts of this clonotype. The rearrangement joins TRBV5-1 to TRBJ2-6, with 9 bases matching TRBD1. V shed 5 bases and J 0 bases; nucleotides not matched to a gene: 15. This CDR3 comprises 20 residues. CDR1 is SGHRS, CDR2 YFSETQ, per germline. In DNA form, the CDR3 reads TGCGCCAGCAGACACCCCCCGCCCGGGACAGGGTACTCTGGGGCCAACGTCCTGACTTTC. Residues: CASRHPPPGTGYSGANVLTF.

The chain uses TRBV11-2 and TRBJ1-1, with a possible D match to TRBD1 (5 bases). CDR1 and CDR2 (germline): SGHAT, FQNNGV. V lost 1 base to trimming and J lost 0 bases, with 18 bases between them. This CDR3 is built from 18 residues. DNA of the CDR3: TGTGCCAGCAGCTTAGGTTCGGGGCAGACCCTCATGAACACTGAAGCTTTCTTT. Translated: CASSLGSGQTLMNTEAFF.

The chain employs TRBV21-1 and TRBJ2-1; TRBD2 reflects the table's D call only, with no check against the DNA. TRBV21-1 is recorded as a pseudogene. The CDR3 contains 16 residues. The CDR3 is CASSNRLAGTYNEQFF. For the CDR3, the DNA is TGTGCCAGCAGCAACCGACTAGCGGGGACCTACAATGAGCAGTTCTTC.

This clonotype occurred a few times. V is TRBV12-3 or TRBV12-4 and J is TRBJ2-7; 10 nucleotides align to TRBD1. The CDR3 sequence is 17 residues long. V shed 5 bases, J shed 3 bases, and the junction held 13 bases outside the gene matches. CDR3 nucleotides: TGTGCCAGCAGTCCCGCCCGGGACAGGGGATGGTACTACGAGCAGTACTTC. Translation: CASSPARDRGWYYEQYF.

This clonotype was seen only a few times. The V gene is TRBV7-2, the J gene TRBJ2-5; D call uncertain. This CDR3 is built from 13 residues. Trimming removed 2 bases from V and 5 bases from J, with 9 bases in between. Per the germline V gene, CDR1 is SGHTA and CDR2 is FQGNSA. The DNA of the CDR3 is TGTGCCAGCAGCTTATTGGACCGTGAGACCCAGTACTTC. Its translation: CASSLLDRETQYF.

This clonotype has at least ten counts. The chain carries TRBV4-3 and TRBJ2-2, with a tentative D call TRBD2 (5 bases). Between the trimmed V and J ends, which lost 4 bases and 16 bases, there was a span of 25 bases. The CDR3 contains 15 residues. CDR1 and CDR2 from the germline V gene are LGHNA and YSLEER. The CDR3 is CASSRNLREHPAKFF. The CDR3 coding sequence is TGCGCCAGCAGCCGGAACCTCCGGGAACACCCAGCGAAGTTTTTT.

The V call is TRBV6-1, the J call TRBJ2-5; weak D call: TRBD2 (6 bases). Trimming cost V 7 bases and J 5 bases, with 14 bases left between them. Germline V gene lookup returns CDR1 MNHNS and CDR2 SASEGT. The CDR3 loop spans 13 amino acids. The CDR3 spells CASKEGREETQYF. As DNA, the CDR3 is TGTGCCAGCAAGGAAGGTCGGGAGGAGACCCAGTACTTC.

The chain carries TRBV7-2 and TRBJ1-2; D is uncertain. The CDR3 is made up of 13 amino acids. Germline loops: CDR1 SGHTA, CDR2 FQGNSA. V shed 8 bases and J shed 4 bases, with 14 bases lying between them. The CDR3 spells CASAVEQFYGYTF. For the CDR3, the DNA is TGTGCCAGCGCAGTGGAACAGTTCTATGGCTACACCTTC.

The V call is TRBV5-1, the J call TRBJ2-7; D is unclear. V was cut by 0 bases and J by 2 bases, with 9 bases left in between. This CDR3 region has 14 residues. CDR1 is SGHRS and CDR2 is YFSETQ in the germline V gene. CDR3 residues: CASSLDPVTYEQYF. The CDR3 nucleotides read TGCGCCAGCAGCTTGGACCCGGTTACCTACGAGCAGTACTTC.

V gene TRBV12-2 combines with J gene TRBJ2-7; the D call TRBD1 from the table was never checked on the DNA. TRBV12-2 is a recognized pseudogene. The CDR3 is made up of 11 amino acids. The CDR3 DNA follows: TGTGCAAGTCGCTCCCCTTGCGAGCAGTACTTC. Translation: CASRSPCEQYF.

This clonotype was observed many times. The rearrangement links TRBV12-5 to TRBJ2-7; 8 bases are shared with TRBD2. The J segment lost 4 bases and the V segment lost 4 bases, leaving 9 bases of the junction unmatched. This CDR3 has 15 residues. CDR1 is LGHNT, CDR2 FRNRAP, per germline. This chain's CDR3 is CASGSTLAGTYEQYF. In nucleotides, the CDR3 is TGTGCTAGTGGTTCGACCCTAGCGGGTACTTACGAGCAGTACTTC.

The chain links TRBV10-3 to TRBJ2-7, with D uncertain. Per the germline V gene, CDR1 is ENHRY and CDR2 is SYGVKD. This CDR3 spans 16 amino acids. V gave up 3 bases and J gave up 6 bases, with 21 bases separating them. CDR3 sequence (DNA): TGTGCCATCAGTGAACTAATTGGGTCGGAATTGACCGAGCAGTACTTC. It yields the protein CAISELIGSELTEQYF.

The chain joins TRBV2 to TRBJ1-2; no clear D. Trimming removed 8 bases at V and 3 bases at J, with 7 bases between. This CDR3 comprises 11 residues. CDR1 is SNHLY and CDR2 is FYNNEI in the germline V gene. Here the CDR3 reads CASLRDYGYTF. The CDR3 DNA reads TGTGCCAGCCTTAGGGACTATGGCTACACCTTC.

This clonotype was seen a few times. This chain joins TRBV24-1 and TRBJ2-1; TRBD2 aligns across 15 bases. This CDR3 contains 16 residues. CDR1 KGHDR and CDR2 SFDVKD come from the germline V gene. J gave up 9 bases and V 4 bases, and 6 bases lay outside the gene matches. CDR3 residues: CATSDWGLAGGSEQFF. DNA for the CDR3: TGTGCCACCAGTGACTGGGGACTAGCGGGAGGTTCTGAGCAGTTCTTC.

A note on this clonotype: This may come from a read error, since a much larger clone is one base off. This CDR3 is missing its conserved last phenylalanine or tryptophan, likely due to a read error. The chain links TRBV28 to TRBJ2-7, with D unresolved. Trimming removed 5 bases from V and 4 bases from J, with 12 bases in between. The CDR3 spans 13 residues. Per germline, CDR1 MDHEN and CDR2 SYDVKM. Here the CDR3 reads CASSHPSHYEQYY. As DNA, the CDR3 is TGTGCCAGCAGTCACCCGTCCCATTACGAGCAGTACTAC.

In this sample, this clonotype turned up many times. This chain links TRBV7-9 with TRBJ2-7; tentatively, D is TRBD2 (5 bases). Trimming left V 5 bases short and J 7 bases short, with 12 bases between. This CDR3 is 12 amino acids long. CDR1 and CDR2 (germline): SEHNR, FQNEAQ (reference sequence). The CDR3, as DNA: TGTGCCAGCAGCCCCCGGTCGGGGGAGCAGTACTTC. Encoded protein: CASSPRSGEQYF.

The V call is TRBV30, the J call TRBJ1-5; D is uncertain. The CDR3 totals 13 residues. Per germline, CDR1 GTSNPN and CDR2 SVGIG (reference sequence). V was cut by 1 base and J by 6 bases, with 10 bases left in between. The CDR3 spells CAWSGGPRQPQHF. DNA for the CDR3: TGTGCCTGGAGTGGTGGCCCCCGTCAGCCCCAGCATTTT.

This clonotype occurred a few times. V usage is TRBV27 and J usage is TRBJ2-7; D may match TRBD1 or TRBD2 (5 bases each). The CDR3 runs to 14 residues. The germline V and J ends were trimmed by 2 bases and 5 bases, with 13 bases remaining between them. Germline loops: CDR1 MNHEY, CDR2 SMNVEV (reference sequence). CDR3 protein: CASSLGGAGNEQYF. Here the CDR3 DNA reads TGTGCCAGCAGTTTAGGGGGAGCCGGGAACGAGCAGTACTTC.

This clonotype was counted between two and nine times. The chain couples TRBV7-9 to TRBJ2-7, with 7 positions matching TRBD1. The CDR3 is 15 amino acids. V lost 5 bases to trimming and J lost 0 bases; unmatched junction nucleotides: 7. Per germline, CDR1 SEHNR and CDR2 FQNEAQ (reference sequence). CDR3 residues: CASSPDRVISYEQYF. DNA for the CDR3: TGTGCCAGCAGCCCAGACAGGGTAATCTCCTACGAGCAGTACTTC.

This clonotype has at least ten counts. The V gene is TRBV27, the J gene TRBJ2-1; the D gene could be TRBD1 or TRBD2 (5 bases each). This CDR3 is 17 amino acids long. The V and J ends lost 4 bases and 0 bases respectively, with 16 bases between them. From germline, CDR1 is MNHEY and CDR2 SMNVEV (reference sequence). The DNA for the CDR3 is TGTGCCAGCAGTTCCCCGGGACGCCGAAGCTCCTACAATGAGCAGTTCTTC. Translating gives CASSSPGRRSSYNEQFF.

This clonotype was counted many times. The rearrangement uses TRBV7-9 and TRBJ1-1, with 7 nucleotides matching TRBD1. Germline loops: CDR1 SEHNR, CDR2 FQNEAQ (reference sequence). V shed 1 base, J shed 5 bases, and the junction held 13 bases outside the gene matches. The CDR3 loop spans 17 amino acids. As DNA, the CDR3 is TGTGCCAGCAGCTTAGTCCCGCAGGGGGTAGTACGGACTGAAGCTTTCTTT. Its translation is CASSLVPQGVVRTEAFF. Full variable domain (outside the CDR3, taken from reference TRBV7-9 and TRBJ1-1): DTGVSQNPRHKITKRGQNVTFRCDPISEHNRLYWYRQTLGQGPEFLTYFQNEAQLEKSRLLSDRFSAERPKGSFSTLEIQRTEQGDSAMYLCASSLVPQGVVRTEAFFGQGTRLTVV.